This T cell receptor beta chain was identified during a study of blood T cell repertoires in COVID-19. Whole-study context: Samples taken during acute and convalescent COVID-19 were collected in the United States, Italy and Spain. PBMCs, B-cell-depleted T cells, or T cells provided the cDNA or gDNA that made up the material.

This CDR3 is 15 amino acids long. V lost 4 bases, J lost 4 bases, and 10 bases stayed unmatched. The germline CDR1 and CDR2 sequences are SGHDT and YYEEEE. Original methodology: How many nucleated cells were present was estimated from reference gene primer amplification. Data came from immunoSEQ multiplex PCR; TCRdb stores just in-frame clones and leaves some out. V, J and clone size reflect that table, while D and trimming were determined from the DNA. The table includes 85,000 to 100,000 clones, around 79% detected once. The sequencing input was peripheral blood. This clonotype was sampled from a human donor in a cohort sampled during active COVID-19. This sequence joins TRBV5-6 and TRBJ2-7, with TRBD2 matching 8 bases. In nucleotides, the CDR3 is TGTGCCAGCAGCGGGCCTCCGGGACTAGGTTACGAGCAGTACTTC. It yields the protein CASSGPPGLGYEQYF.